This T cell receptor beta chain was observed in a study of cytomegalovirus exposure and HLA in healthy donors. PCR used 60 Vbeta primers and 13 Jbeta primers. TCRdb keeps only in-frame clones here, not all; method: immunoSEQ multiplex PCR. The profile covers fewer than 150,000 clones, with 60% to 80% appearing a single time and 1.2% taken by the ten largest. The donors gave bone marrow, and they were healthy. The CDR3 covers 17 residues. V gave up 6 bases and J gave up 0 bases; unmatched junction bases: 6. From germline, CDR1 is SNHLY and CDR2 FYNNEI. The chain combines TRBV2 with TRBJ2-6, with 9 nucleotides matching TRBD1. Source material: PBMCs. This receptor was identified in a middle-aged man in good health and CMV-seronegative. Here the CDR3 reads CASRRDRENSGANVLTF. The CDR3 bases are TGTGCCAGCAGACGGGACAGGGAGAACTCTGGGGCCAACGTCCTGACTTTC.